The present T cell receptor (beta chain) was sequenced within a study of T cells in Graves' hyperthyroidism and ophthalmopathy. Amplified TCR beta CDR3 regions came from RNA transcripts. The HTBI set primed first-round TCR CDR3 RT-PCR. From the multiplex PCR reads, TCRdb called clonotypes with MiXCR, one entry per CDR3 protein. The sample yields around 190,000 distinct CDR3 sequences, about a sixth seen once. Trimming pared 4 bases from V and 5 bases from J, leaving 27 bases between. This CDR3 has 18 amino acids. Germline CDR1 and CDR2: MNHEY and SMNVEV (reference sequence). In patients aged 18 to 65, hyperthyroidism was newly diagnosed, with duration under 2 months. Patients were excluded because of uncontrolled infection, other autoimmune disease, pregnancy or lactation.

This receptor was identified in a woman aged 45-59 years with Graves' hyperthyroidism. The sequencing input was blood. This chain joins TRBV27 and TRBJ2-7, with D possibly matching TRBD1 (5 bases). In DNA form, the CDR3 reads TGTGCCAGCAGTTCTATCCCCCTCCCCCCCGACAGTCCACACGAGCAGTACTTC. Amino acid sequence: CASSSIPLPPDSPHEQYF.